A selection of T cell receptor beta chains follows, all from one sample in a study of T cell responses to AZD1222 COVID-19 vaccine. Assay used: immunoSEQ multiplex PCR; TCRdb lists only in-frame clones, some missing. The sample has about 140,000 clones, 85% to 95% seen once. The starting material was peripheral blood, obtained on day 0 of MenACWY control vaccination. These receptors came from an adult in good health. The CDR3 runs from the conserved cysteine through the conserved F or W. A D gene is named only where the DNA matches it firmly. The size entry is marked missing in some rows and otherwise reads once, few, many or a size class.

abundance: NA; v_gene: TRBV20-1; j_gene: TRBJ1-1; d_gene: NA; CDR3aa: CSARLGKAFF; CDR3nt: TGCAGTGCTAGATTGGGGAAAGCTTTCTTT
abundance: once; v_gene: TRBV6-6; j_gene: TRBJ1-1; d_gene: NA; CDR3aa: CASRKQGLEAFF; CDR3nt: TGTGCCAGCAGAAAACAGGGACTTGAAGCTTTCTTT
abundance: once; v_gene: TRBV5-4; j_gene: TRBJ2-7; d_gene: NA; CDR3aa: CASSQFGSYEQYF; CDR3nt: TGTGCCAGCAGCCAGTTCGGCTCCTACGAGCAGTACTTC
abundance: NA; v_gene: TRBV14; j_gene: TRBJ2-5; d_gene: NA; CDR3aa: CASSQIGTEETQYF; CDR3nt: TGTGCCAGCAGCCAAATCGGGACGGAAGAGACCCAGTACTTC
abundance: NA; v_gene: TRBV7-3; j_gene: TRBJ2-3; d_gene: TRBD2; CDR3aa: CASSVGGGPGVDTQYF; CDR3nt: TGTGCCAGCAGCGTTGGCGGGGGACCCGGGGTAGATACGCAGTATTTT
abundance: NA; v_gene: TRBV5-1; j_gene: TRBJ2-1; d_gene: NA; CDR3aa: CASSLVDNEQFF; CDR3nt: TGCGCCAGCAGCTTGGTTGACAATGAGCAGTTCTTC
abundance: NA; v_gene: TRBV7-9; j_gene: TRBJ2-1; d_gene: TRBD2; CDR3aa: CASSLASGRNEQFF; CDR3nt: TGTGCCAGCAGCTTGGCTAGCGGGAGGAATGAGCAGTTCTTC
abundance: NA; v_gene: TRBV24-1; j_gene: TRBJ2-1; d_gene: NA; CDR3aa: CATAGSDEQFF; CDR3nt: TGTGCCACGGCAGGGAGCGATGAGCAGTTCTTC
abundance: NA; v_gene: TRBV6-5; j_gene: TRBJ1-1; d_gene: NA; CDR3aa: CASSTGFYTEAFF; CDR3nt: TGTGCCAGCAGTACAGGGTTCTACACTGAAGCTTTCTTT
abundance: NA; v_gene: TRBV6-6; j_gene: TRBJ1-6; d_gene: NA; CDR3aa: CASSRSGGGSPLHF; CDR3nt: TGTGCCAGCAGTCGATCAGGTGGGGGTTCACCCCTCCACTTT
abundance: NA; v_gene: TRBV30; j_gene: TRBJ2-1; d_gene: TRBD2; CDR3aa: CAWSVGRESFF; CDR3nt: TGTGCCTGGAGTGTAGGGCGGGAGTCGTTCTTC
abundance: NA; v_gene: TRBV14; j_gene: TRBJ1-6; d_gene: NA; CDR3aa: CASSQEYSPLHF; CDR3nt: TGTGCCAGCAGCCAAGAGTACTCACCCCTCCACTTT
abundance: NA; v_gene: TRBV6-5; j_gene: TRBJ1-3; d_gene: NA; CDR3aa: CASRLAGGGNTIYF; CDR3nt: TGTGCCAGCAGGCTTGCGGGGGGTGGAAACACCATATATTTT
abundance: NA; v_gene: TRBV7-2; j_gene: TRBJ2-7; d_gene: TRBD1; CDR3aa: CASSMTGTGYHEQYF; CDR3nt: TGTGCCAGCAGCATGACCGGGACAGGGTACCACGAGCAGTACTTC
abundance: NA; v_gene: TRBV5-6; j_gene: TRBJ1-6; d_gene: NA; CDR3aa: CASSLWGGGDNSPLHF; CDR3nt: TGTGCCAGCAGCTTGTGGGGCGGCGGGGATAATTCACCCCTCCACTTT
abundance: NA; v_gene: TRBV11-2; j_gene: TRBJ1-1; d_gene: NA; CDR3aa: CASSLLVDTEAFF; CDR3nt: TGTGCCAGCAGCTTACTTGTCGACACTGAAGCTTTCTTT
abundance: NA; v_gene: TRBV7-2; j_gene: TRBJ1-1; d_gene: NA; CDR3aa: CASSLALGFSEAFF; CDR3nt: TGTGCCAGCAGCTTAGCGCTCGGGTTTTCTGAAGCTTTCTTT
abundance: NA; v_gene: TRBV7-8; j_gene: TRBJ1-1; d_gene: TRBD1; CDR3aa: CASSSQGTQAAFF; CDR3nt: TGTGCCAGCAGCTCACAGGGGACGCAGGCAGCTTTCTTT
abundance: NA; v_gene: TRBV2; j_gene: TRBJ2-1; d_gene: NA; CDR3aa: CASTLALVNEQFF; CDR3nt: TGTGCCAGCACCCTAGCCTTAGTCAATGAGCAGTTCTTC
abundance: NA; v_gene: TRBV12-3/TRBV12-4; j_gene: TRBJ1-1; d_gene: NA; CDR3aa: CASRQGGEAFF; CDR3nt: TGTGCCAGCAGACAGGGAGGAGAAGCTTTCTTT
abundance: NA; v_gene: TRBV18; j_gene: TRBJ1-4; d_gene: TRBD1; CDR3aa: CASSPRGQGAISEKLFF; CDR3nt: TGTGCCAGCTCACCGAGAGGACAGGGGGCGATTAGTGAAAAACTGTTTTTT
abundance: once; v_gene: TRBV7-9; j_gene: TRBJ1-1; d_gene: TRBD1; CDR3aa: CASSLGQGLKATEAFF; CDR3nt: TGTGCCAGCAGCCTGGGACAGGGTCTTAAGGCCACTGAAGCTTTCTTT
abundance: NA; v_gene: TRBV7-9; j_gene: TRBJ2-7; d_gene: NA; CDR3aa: CASSQGTGEQYF; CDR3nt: TGTGCCAGCAGCCAAGGGACGGGCGAGCAGTACTTC
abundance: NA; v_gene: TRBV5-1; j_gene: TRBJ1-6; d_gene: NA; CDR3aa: CASSLGGGENSPLHF; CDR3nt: TGCGCCAGCAGCTTGGGTGGAGGCGAGAATTCACCCCTCCACTTT
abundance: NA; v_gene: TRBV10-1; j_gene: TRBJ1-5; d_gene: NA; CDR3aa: CAIGRPNQPQHF; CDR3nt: TGCGCCATAGGACGGCCTAATCAGCCCCAGCATTTT
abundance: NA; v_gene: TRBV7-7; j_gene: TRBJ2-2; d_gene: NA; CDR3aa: CASSLVGNTGELFF; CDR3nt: TGTGCCAGCAGCTTAGTGGGCAACACCGGGGAGCTGTTTTTT
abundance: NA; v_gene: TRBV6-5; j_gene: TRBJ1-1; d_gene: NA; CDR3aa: CASISPGRLTEAFF; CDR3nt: TGTGCCAGCATCTCCCCCGGGAGATTGACTGAAGCTTTCTTT
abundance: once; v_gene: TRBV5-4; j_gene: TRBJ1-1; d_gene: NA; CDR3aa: CASSLALAGEAFF; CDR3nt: TGTGCCAGCAGCTTGGCCTTGGCGGGTGAAGCTTTCTTT
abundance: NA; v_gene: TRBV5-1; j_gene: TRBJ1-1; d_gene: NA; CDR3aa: CASSSQGTNTEAFF; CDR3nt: TGCGCCAGCAGCTCTCAGGGTACGAACACTGAAGCTTTCTTT
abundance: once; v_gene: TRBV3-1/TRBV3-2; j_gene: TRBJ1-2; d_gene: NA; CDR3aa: CASSPEEGVDYGYTF; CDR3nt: TGTGCCAGCAGCCCCGAGGAGGGGGTGGACTATGGCTACACCTTC
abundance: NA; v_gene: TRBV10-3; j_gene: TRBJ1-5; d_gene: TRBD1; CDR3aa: CATKTGQNQPQHF; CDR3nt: TGTGCCACTAAGACAGGGCAAAATCAGCCCCAGCATTTT
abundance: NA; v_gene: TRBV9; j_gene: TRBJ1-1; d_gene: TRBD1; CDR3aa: CASSPGTGGNTEAFF; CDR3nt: TGTGCCAGCAGCCCTGGGACAGGGGGGAACACTGAAGCTTTCTTT
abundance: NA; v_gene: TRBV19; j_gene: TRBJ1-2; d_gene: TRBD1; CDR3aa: CASTAGTASGSYGYTF; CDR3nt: TGTGCCAGTACCGCGGGGACAGCCTCTGGGAGCTATGGCTACACCTTC
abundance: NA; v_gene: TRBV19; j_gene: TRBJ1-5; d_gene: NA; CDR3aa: CATDGRATGGSNQPQHF; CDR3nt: TGTGCCACTGACGGCAGGGCAACAGGCGGTAGCAATCAGCCCCAGCATTTT
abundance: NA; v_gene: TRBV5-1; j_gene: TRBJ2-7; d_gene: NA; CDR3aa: CASSLAGASAYEQYF; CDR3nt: TGCGCCAGCAGCTTGGCAGGAGCCTCAGCCTACGAGCAGTACTTC
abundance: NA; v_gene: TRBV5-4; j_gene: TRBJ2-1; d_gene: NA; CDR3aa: CASSSPRGVEQFF; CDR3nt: TGTGCCAGCAGCTCACCTAGGGGGGTGGAACAGTTCTTC
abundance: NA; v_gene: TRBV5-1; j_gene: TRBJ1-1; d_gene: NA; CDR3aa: CASSLGHGNTEAFF; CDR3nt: TGCGCCAGCAGCTTAGGACATGGGAACACTGAAGCTTTCTTT